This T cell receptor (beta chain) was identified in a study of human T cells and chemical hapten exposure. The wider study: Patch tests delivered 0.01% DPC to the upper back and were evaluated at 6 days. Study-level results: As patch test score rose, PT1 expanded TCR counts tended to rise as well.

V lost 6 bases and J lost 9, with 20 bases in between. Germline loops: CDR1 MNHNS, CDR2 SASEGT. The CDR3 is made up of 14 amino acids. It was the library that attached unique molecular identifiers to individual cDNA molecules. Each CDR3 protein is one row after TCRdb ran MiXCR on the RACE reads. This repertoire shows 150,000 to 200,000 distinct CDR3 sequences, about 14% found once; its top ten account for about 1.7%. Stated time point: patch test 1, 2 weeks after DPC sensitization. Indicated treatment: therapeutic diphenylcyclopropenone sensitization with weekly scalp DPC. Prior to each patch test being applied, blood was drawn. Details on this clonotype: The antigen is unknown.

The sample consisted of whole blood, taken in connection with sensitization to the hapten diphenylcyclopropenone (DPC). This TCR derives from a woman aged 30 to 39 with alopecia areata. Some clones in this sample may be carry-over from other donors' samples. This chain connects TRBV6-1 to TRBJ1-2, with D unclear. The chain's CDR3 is CASRLLGSGIRYTF. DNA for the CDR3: TGTGCCAGCAGGTTACTGGGGTCTGGGATTCGCTACACCTTC.